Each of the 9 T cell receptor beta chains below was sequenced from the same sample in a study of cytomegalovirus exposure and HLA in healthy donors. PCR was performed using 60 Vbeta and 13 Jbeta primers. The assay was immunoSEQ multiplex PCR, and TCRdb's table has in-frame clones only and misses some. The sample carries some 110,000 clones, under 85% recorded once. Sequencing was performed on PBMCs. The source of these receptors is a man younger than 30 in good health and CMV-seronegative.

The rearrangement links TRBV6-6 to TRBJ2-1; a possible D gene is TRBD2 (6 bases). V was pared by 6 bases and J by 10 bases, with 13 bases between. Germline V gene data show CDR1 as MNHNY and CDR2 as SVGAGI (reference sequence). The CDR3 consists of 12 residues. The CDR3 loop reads CASRYPGAEQFF. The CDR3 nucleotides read TGTGCCAGCAGGTATCCGGGAGCGGAGCAGTTCTTC.

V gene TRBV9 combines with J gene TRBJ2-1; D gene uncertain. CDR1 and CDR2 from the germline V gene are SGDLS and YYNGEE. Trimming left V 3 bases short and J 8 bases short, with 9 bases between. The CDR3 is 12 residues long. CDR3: CASSASRDEQFF. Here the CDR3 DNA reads TGTGCCAGCAGCGCCTCCCGAGATGAGCAGTTCTTC.

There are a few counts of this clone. CDR3 in amino acids: CASPEPRQLYEQYF. The CDR3 region has the DNA TGTGCCAGCCCTGAACCGAGACAGCTCTACGAGCAGTACTTC. The gene calls are TRBV6-4 and TRBJ2-7, with a possible D match to TRBD1 (5 bases). Germline loops: CDR1 MRHNA, CDR2 SNTAGT. V dropped 8 bases and J dropped 3 bases, with 17 bases sitting between them. The CDR3 loop spans 14 amino acids.

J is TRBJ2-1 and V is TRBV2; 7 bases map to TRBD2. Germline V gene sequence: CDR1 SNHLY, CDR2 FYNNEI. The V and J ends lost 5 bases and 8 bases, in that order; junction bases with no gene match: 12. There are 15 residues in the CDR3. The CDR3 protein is CASSPRTRTVDEQFF. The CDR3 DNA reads TGTGCCAGCAGTCCTAGGACTAGAACGGTGGATGAGCAGTTCTTC.

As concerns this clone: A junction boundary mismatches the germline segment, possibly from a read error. CDR3: CSVEGGLAKNIQYF. The DNA of the CDR3 is TGCAGCGTCGAAGGGGGGCTTGCCAAAAACATTCAGTACTTC. V is TRBV29-1 and J is TRBJ2-4; TRBD1 or TRBD2 may be the D gene (6 bases each). The CDR3 sequence is 14 residues long. CDR1 is SQVTM and CDR2 is ANQGSEA in the germline V gene.

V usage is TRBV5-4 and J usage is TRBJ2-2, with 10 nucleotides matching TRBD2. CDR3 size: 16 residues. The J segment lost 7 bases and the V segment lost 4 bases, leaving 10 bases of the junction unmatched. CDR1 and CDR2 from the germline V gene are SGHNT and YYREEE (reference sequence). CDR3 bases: TGTGCCAGCAGCGGGCAGGGACTAGCGCCCGTCGGGGAGCTGTTTTTT. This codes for CASSGQGLAPVGELFF.

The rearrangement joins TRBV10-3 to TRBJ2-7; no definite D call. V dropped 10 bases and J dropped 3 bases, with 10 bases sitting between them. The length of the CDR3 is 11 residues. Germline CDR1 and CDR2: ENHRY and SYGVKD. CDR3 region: CASGWSYEQYF. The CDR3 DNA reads TGTGCCAGCGGATGGAGCTACGAGCAGTACTTC.

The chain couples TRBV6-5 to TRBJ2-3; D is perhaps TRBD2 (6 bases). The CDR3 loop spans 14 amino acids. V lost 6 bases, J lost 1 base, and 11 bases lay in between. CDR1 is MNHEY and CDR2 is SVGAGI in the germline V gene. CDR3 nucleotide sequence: TGTGCCAGCAGCCACACTAGCCGCACAGATACGCAGTATTTT. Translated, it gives CASSHTSRTDTQYF.

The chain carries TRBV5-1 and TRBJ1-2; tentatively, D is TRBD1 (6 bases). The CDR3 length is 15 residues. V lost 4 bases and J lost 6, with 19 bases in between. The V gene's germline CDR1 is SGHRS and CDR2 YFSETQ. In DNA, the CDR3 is TGCGCCAGCAGCCGAGAGGGGGGGGGCATTAATGGCTACACCTTC. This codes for CASSREGGGINGYTF.